Detailed here is one TCR beta chain. How the authors handled the data: Reference gene primer amplification gave nucleated cell count estimates. Repertoires were generated with immunoSEQ multiplex PCR, while TCRdb's copy carries only in-frame clones and drops some. The DNA was the basis for D and trimming; V, J and clone size are from that table. The repertoire holds around 220,000 clones, with 70% to 90% as singletons. The record originates from a study of blood T cell repertoires in COVID-19. In the study overall: Collection of acute and convalescent COVID-19 samples took place in the United States, Italy and Spain. In each case, the material was cDNA or gDNA derived from T cells, B-cell-depleted T cells, or PBMCs.

The CDR3 extends over 15 amino acids. V gave up 1 base and J gave up 6 bases, with 13 bases separating them. Germline CDR1 and CDR2: LGHDT and YNNKEL (reference sequence). The sample taken for sequencing was peripheral blood. The receptor comes from a man aged 18 to 30 with active or convalescent COVID-19. V is TRBV3-1 (or the pseudogene TRBV3-2) and J is TRBJ2-1; no firm D call. The CDR3 DNA sequence: TGTGCCAGCAGCCAAGCGGGTAGTTTATCCAATGAGCAGTTCTTC. Residues: CASSQAGSLSNEQFF.